These T cell receptor beta chains were read from a single sample in a study of CXCR3-negative and CXCR3-positive naive CD8 T cells. Reanalyzing the 5' RACE reads, TCRdb keeps one entry per CDR3 protein, without DNA. The sample table sets out approximately 70,000 distinct CDR3 sequences. Sequenced sample: naive CXCR3- CD8+ T cells from blood. These receptors were taken from a human donor in good health. Some clones in this sample may be carry-over from other donors' samples. Each CDR3 is given with its conserved first and last residue.

v_gene: TRBV12-3/TRBV12-4
j_gene: TRBJ2-5
CDR3aa: CASSWGRALQETQYF

v_gene: TRBV19
j_gene: TRBJ2-7
CDR3aa: CASSIGQVISYEQYF

v_gene: TRBV27
j_gene: TRBJ2-7
CDR3aa: CASSPMTSGAYEQYF

v_gene: TRBV5-1
j_gene: TRBJ2-1
CDR3aa: CASSYGGAVYNEQFF

v_gene: TRBV28
j_gene: TRBJ2-1
CDR3aa: CASSQSFRLAGGSSYNEQFF

v_gene: TRBV4-1
j_gene: TRBJ2-7
CDR3aa: CASSRAAGLSYEQYF

v_gene: TRBV28
j_gene: TRBJ2-5
CDR3aa: CASTLTGGFVETQYF

v_gene: TRBV5-6
j_gene: TRBJ2-1
CDR3aa: CASSSVGTSEQFF

v_gene: TRBV19
j_gene: TRBJ2-7
CDR3aa: CASSSPVAGVYEQYF

v_gene: TRBV27
j_gene: TRBJ1-5
CDR3aa: CASSLSSGDQPQHF

v_gene: TRBV19
j_gene: TRBJ2-1
CDR3aa: CASEPGQGGNEQFF

v_gene: TRBV11-2
j_gene: TRBJ2-7
CDR3aa: CASSDRDSMTYEQYF

v_gene: TRBV3-1
j_gene: TRBJ1-2
CDR3aa: CASSHSSGTDFDGYTF

v_gene: TRBV7-6
j_gene: TRBJ2-7
CDR3aa: CASTPWASDEQYF

v_gene: TRBV6-2/TRBV6-3
j_gene: TRBJ2-7
CDR3aa: CASSYSAGGYEQYF

v_gene: TRBV7-2
j_gene: TRBJ2-7
CDR3aa: CASSSTASYEQYF

v_gene: TRBV10-2
j_gene: TRBJ2-7
CDR3aa: CATQGGAEQYF

v_gene: TRBV20-1
j_gene: TRBJ2-5
CDR3aa: CSAPNSRGLGTQYF

v_gene: TRBV4-3
j_gene: TRBJ2-6
CDR3aa: CASSRSGGTSGANVLTF

v_gene: TRBV7-2
j_gene: TRBJ2-1
CDR3aa: CASSLWLDEQFF

v_gene: TRBV6-5
j_gene: TRBJ1-1
CDR3aa: CASLGSNTEAFF

v_gene: TRBV4-2
j_gene: TRBJ2-5
CDR3aa: CASSQWGGDQETQYF

v_gene: TRBV7-9
j_gene: TRBJ2-5
CDR3aa: CASSLAYTAKETQYF

v_gene: TRBV25-1
j_gene: TRBJ2-1
CDR3aa: CASSEYRGSYNEQFF

v_gene: TRBV28
j_gene: TRBJ1-1
CDR3aa: CASSFRQDMNTEAFF

v_gene: TRBV5-3
j_gene: TRBJ1-5
CDR3aa: CARSLENSSNQPQHF

v_gene: TRBV29-1
j_gene: TRBJ1-1
CDR3aa: CSVAGTAVGTEAFF

v_gene: TRBV28
j_gene: TRBJ2-7
CDR3aa: CASSPLDGSYEQYF